A selection of T cell receptor beta chains follows, all from one sample in a study of shared clonotypes between healthy human individuals. Measured with immunoSEQ multiplex PCR; TCRdb has only the in-frame clones, and not every one. The table records about 1,900,000 clones, about 95% of them present only once. The sequencing sample was made of naive CD8+ T cells sorted from blood. These TCRs come from a man aged 18 to 30 in good health. The CDR3 runs from the conserved cysteine through the conserved F or W. The order of the fields is CDR3 DNA, CDR3 protein, D gene, clone size, J gene, V gene. A D gene is named only where the DNA matches it firmly. The listing skips clone size in some rows; elsewhere it reads once, few, many or a size class.

TGTGCCAGCAGCGTTGGGGGCGATGAGCAGTTCTTC | CASSVGGDEQFF | . | . | TRBJ2-1 | TRBV5-6
TGCGCCAGCAGCCAAGTGGTGCAGGGCGGCACCGGGGAGCTGTTTTTT | CASSQVVQGGTGELFF | . | once | TRBJ2-2 | TRBV4-1
TGTGCCAGCAGCGCATGGGACGTCTCTGGAAACACCATATATTTT | CASSAWDVSGNTIYF | . | . | TRBJ1-3 | TRBV9
TGTGCCAGCAGTTACTCCGGGACAGGGGACTACGAGCAGTACTTC | CASSYSGTGDYEQYF | TRBD1 | once | TRBJ2-7 | TRBV6-6
TGTGCCAGCTCATACGGGTCGCTCGAGGCTAACTATGGCTACACCTTC | CASSYGSLEANYGYTF | . | . | TRBJ1-2 | TRBV18
TGTGCCAGCAGCTTGGGTTCAGGGGTTGTGGAGGAAAAACTGTTTTTT | CASSLGSGVVEEKLFF | . | . | TRBJ1-4 | TRBV5-8
TGTGCCAGCAGCTCGCAGACGGACACCGGGGAGCTGTTTTTT | CASSSQTDTGELFF | . | . | TRBJ2-2 | TRBV5-6
TGTGCCAGCAGTTTCCCCGGACAGACAGGAGCTTTCTTT | CASSFPGQTGAFF | . | . | TRBJ1-1 | TRBV28
TGTGCCAGCAGCGGGATGGGGGTCGATACGCAGTATTTT | CASSGMGVDTQYF | . | once | TRBJ2-3 | TRBV7-9
TGTGCCAGCAGCTTGTCACAAGGAAACTACGAGCAGTACTTC | CASSLSQGNYEQYF | . | . | TRBJ2-7 | TRBV13
TGTGCCAGCAGTGAACGGGGGTCAGGGTATGGCTACACCTTC | CASSERGSGYGYTF | . | . | TRBJ1-2 | TRBV6-1
TGTGCCTGGAGCCTGGGACAGGGGGTGTTCGGGGAGCTGTTTTTT | CAWSLGQGVFGELFF | TRBD1 | . | TRBJ2-2 | TRBV30
TGTGCCAGCAGCTTAGCTACAGGGTACTACGAGCAGTACTTC | CASSLATGYYEQYF | . | . | TRBJ2-7 | TRBV11-2
TGTGCCAGCAGCGTAGGGGGAGCGGGAATTGGGGACAATGAGCAGTTCTTC | CASSVGGAGIGDNEQFF | TRBD2 | . | TRBJ2-1 | TRBV9
TGCGCCAGCAGCCACCCTGGGACTAGCGGGAGCACAGATACGCAGTATTTT | CASSHPGTSGSTDTQYF | TRBD2 | few | TRBJ2-3 | TRBV4-1
TGCGCCAGCAGTCAATCATCGGCCGAGGGTGAGCAGTTCTTC | CASSQSSAEGEQFF | . | . | TRBJ2-1 | TRBV23-1
TGTGCCAGCACCGTCAGCCAGGGCATGGAAAAACTGTTTTTT | CASTVSQGMEKLFF | . | . | TRBJ1-4 | TRBV7-9
TGTGCCAGCAGTCCCGACGGTCCCGGAGCTTTCTTT | CASSPDGPGAFF | . | . | TRBJ1-1 | TRBV2
TGTGCCAGTAGTATGGTCCAGGGGGCATCCGGGGAGCTGTTTTTT | CASSMVQGASGELFF | TRBD1 | . | TRBJ2-2 | TRBV19
TGTGCCAGCAGTCCGGGACAGGGGGCTTTCGGGGAGCTGTTTTTT | CASSPGQGAFGELFF | TRBD1 | . | TRBJ2-2 | TRBV27
TGTGCCAGCAGCTTAGGTGACAGGCAGTTCGAGCAGTACTTC | CASSLGDRQFEQYF | . | . | TRBJ2-7 | TRBV5-4
TGCGCCAGCAGCGACCCAGGCGCAGGGCTTAGCTCCTACGAGCAGTACTTC | CASSDPGAGLSSYEQYF | . | . | TRBJ2-7 | TRBV5-1
TGTGCCAGCAGTTTAGGGGGGGGCTATCAGCCCCAGCATTTT | CASSLGGGYQPQHF | . | . | TRBJ1-5 | TRBV28
TGTGCCAGCAGCTCCGAACAGGGGTTAGGGGGAAACACCATATATTTT | CASSSEQGLGGNTIYF | TRBD1 | . | TRBJ1-3 | TRBV13
TGCGCCAGCAGCGCGCCGACTAGCGGGACGAACACCGGGGAGCTGTTTTTT | CASSAPTSGTNTGELFF | TRBD2 | once | TRBJ2-2 | TRBV5-1
TGTGCCATCAGTAACCGGGACAGTTCCTACGAGCAGTACTTC | CAISNRDSSYEQYF | TRBD1 | . | TRBJ2-7 | TRBV10-3
TGTGCCAGTAGTATAGGGGCAGGGAGCTCCTACGAGCAGTACTTC | CASSIGAGSSYEQYF | . | . | TRBJ2-7 | TRBV19
TGCAGCGTTGATGTGGGGGCCCATTACGAGCAGTACTTC | CSVDVGAHYEQYF | . | once | TRBJ2-7 | TRBV29-1
TGTGCCAGCAGCGGACAGGGGGAGCACGAGCAGTACTTC | CASSGQGEHEQYF | TRBD1 | . | TRBJ2-7 | TRBV9
TGCAGTGCTAGTACAGGGGGGGAACTGTTTTTT | CSASTGGELFF | TRBD1 | . | TRBJ1-4 | TRBV20-1
TGTGCCAGCGGACAGGAGCGGACAGGGGGAAATGTTGAAGCTTTCTTT | CASGQERTGGNVEAFF | TRBD1 | . | TRBJ1-1 | TRBV9
TGTGCCAGCAGCTTGGAAGCGGGGGACCTACCCACAGATACGCAGTATTTT | CASSLEAGDLPTDTQYF | TRBD2 | . | TRBJ2-3 | TRBV7-8
TGTGCCAGCAGTTACAGCCCAGGGGGCACAGAGACCCAGTACTTC | CASSYSPGGTETQYF | TRBD1 | . | TRBJ2-5 | TRBV6-5
TGTGCCAGCAGCGGCGGACAGGGGGCGGGCGAGCAGTACTTC | CASSGGQGAGEQYF | TRBD1 | . | TRBJ2-7 | TRBV5-6
TGTGCCAGCAGCTTAGTCTCGGGGGGACAGGCGTCCTACGAGCAGTACTTC | CASSLVSGGQASYEQYF | . | . | TRBJ2-7 | TRBV7-9
TGCGCCAGCAGCCAAGATCCGGGGGATCAAGAGACCCAGTACTTC | CASSQDPGDQETQYF | . | . | TRBJ2-5 | TRBV4-1
TGTGCCAGCAGTTCTGGGGGGAGGGTGGAGCAGTTCTTC | CASSSGGRVEQFF | TRBD2 | . | TRBJ2-1 | TRBV6-5
TGTGCCAGCAGTGAAGCCCCTGGGACAGGGATCTATCAGCCCCAGCATTTT | CASSEAPGTGIYQPQHF | TRBD1 | . | TRBJ1-5 | TRBV2
TGTGCCAGCAGTCACGAACCCCAACAGGGGACGTTTCTTGCTGAAGCTTTCTTT | CASSHEPQQGTFLAEAFF | TRBD1 | . | TRBJ1-1 | TRBV28
TGTGCCAGCAGCTTAATCCCCGACAGGGGGTCGGATACGCAGTATTTT | CASSLIPDRGSDTQYF | TRBD1 | . | TRBJ2-3 | TRBV11-2
TGCAGCGTTGAAACAGGGTACTACGAGCAGTACTTC | CSVETGYYEQYF | . | once | TRBJ2-7 | TRBV29-1
TGTGCCAGCAGCGTAGGGGTAAGAGGGGGCACAGATACGCAGTATTTT | CASSVGVRGGTDTQYF | . | . | TRBJ2-3 | TRBV9
TGTGCCAGAAGGGGTGGGACTTGTTCTAGCACAGATACGCAGTATTTT | CARRGGTCSSTDTQYF | . | . | TRBJ2-3 | TRBV5-3
TGTGCCAGCAGCTCGAGGGTAGGGCCAGATACGCAGTATTTT | CASSSRVGPDTQYF | . | . | TRBJ2-3 | TRBV11-3
TGTGCCAGCAGCTTTGGCTCCGGGAGTATGGAGACCCAGTACTTC | CASSFGSGSMETQYF | . | . | TRBJ2-5 | TRBV5-8
TGTGCCAGCAGCGCTGGGGGGGCGTACGAGCAGTACTTC | CASSAGGAYEQYF | . | . | TRBJ2-7 | TRBV9
TGTGCCAGCAGTCCAGGACCTCGCGAGCAGTTCTTC | CASSPGPREQFF | . | . | TRBJ2-1 | TRBV27
TGCGCCAGCAGCCCCCCTGGGGACACTTTCTACGGCTACACCTTC | CASSPPGDTFYGYTF | . | . | TRBJ1-2 | TRBV4-1
TGTGCCAGCAGCTTAGTAGCAGGGGTGAACACTGAAGCTTTCTTT | CASSLVAGVNTEAFF | . | . | TRBJ1-1 | TRBV7-9
TGTGCCAGTAGTATTGTTTCTTCGGCGGTTTCCTACAATGAGCAGTTCTTC | CASSIVSSAVSYNEQFF | . | . | TRBJ2-1 | TRBV19
TGTGCCAGCAGTTGGACAGACAATCAGCCCCAGCATTTT | CASSWTDNQPQHF | . | . | TRBJ1-5 | TRBV28
TGTGCCAGCAGTCGGTTGAGCGATGAGCAGTTCTTC | CASSRLSDEQFF | . | . | TRBJ2-1 | TRBV7-9
TGTGCCAGCAGTCCGGAGGGACTATCTAATGAGCAGTTCTTC | CASSPEGLSNEQFF | TRBD2 | . | TRBJ2-1 | TRBV27